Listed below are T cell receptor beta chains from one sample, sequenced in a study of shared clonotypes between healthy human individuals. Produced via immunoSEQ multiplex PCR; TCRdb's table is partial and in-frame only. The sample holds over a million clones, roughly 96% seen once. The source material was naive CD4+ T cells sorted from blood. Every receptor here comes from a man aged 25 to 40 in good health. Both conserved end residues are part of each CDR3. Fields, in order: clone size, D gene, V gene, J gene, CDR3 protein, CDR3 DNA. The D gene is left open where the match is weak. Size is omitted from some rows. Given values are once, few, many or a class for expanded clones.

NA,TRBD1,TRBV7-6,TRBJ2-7,CASSLAGQGVIEQYF,TGTGCCAGCAGCTTAGCGGGACAGGGGGTGATTGAGCAGTACTTC
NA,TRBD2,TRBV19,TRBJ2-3,CASREGLAGVWYF,TGTGCCAGTAGGGAGGGACTAGCGGGAGTATGGTATTTT
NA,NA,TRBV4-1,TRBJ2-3,CASSQVWSGLTTPPGTQYF,TGCGCCAGCAGCCAAGTTTGGAGCGGACTCACTACCCCCCCAGGTACGCAGTATTTT
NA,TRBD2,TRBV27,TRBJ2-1,CASSLGWTSGRVYNEQFF,TGTGCCAGCAGTTTAGGGTGGACTAGCGGGAGGGTCTACAATGAGCAGTTCTTC
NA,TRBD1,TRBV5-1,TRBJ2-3,CASSLGTGTDTQYF,TGCGCCAGCAGCTTAGGGACAGGCACAGATACGCAGTATTTT
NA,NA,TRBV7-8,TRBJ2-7,CASSLLRGGSYEQYF,TGTGCCAGCAGCTTACTGCGGGGCGGTTCCTACGAGCAGTACTTC
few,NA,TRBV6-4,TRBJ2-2,CASSEGDTGELFF,TGTGCCAGCAGTGAGGGAGACACCGGGGAGCTGTTTTTT
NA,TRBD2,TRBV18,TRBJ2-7,CASSTRLAVYEQYF,TGTGCCAGCTCTACCAGGCTAGCGGTCTACGAGCAGTACTTC
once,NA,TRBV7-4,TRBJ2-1,CASSLPPYTPPDNEQFF,TGTGCCAGCAGCTTACCCCCTTACACCCCCCCGGACAATGAGCAGTTCTTC
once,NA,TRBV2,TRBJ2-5,CASSGTETQYF,TGTGCCAGCAGTGGAACAGAGACCCAGTACTTC
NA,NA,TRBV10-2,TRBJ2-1,CASSGTIYYNEQFF,TGCGCCAGCAGTGGGACTATCTACTACAATGAGCAGTTCTTC
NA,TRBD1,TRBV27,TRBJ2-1,CASSPFRTGNNEQFF,TGTGCCAGCAGCCCCTTTCGGACAGGGAACAATGAGCAGTTCTTC
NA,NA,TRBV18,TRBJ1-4,CASSRDGLTNEKLFF,TGTGCCAGCTCACGGGACGGTTTGACTAATGAAAAACTGTTTTTT